The clone carrying this T cell receptor (beta chain) occurred many times. This sample's time point: before trial treatment. Nivolumab, ipilimumab, aspirin, low-dose cyclophosphamide and low-dose radiotherapy were given to donors. Solid tumors that lacked tumor-infiltrating lymphocytes and were advanced were present in eligible patients. Germline V CDR1 and CDR2: SNHLY, FYNNEI. The CDR3 runs 16 residues. V was cut by 4 bases and J by 3 bases, with 16 bases left in between. This entry is derived from a study of low-dose radiotherapy and immunotherapy resistance in tumors. In the study overall: Those assigned to Cohort 2 were treated with 1 Gy per fraction every two weeks (13 Gy in total over 26 weeks).

Alpha and beta chains were covered, as first-strand cDNA relied on TRAV- and TRBV-specific primers. Amplification of TCRs used a constant-region primer and V-primer adapter for approximately 18 PCR cycles. TCRdb ran MiXCR on the reads and lists one entry per CDR3 protein. The sample contains approximately 84,000 distinct CDR3 sequences, roughly a sixth of which appear only once. The receptor comes from a male donor with prostate cancer. Source: PBMCs, taken before treatment. The chain is built from TRBV2 and TRBJ2-1; TRBD2 might be the D (7 bases). The CDR3 loop reads CASSVRGGHLYNEQFF. CDR3 sequence (DNA): TGTGCCAGCAGTGTAAGGGGGGGTCACCTCTACAATGAGCAGTTCTTC.